The entry below describes one T cell receptor beta chain. Its antigen is unidentified. Measured with immunoSEQ multiplex PCR; TCRdb has only the in-frame clones, and not every one. The table includes about 180,000 clones, about nine tenths detected once. The record originates from a study of T cell responses to AZD1222 COVID-19 vaccine. Study-wide findings and caveats: Spike-spanning, vaccine-associated CD4 TCRs were dominant at 160-218 and 743-854. Donor demographics were predominantly white British with a female majority; clonal diversity may be underestimated. At study baseline, merely six AZD1222 recipients were seropositive. When two AZD1222 doses had been given, Spike-specific TCR breadth and depth rose.

Germline V gives CDR1 MDHEN, CDR2 SYDVKM. V lost 5 bases, J lost 5 bases, and 16 bases lay in between. CDR3 length: 15 residues. The sequence came from an adult in good health. This specimen was peripheral blood, taken on day 0 of AZD1222 vaccination. V usage is TRBV28 and J usage is TRBJ1-5; D is ambiguous. The CDR3 is CASSIRSITYQPQHF. CDR3 bases: TGTGCCAGCAGTATTAGGTCCATCACGTATCAGCCCCAGCATTTT.